A single T cell receptor beta chain is shown here with its context. Its antigen is as yet unknown. The data are from a study of cytomegalovirus exposure and HLA in healthy donors. Study observations and caveats: Overall, approximately 150 TCR beta chains were annotated as cytomegalovirus-associated. Later analysis identified a missense DCLRE1C variant that was linked to TCR beta V- and J-gene trimming.

Vbeta (60) and Jbeta (13) primers were used in the PCR. This table comes from immunoSEQ multiplex PCR, and its TCRdb copy is limited to in-frame clones, with some not included. The sample has about 160,000 clones, approximately 80% seen once. Germline V gives CDR1 SEHNR, CDR2 FQNEAQ (reference sequence). V was pared by 6 bases and J by 5 bases, with 11 bases of the junction left unmatched. The CDR3 covers 15 residues. The chain combines TRBV7-9 with TRBJ1-1, with 8 bases fitting TRBD1. This receptor was obtained from a young man in good health and CMV-seronegative. The specimen was PBMCs. For the CDR3, the DNA is TGTGCCAGCAGTTATAGGACAGGGAGGCGAACTGAAGCTTTCTTT. Translation gives CASSYRTGRRTEAFF.